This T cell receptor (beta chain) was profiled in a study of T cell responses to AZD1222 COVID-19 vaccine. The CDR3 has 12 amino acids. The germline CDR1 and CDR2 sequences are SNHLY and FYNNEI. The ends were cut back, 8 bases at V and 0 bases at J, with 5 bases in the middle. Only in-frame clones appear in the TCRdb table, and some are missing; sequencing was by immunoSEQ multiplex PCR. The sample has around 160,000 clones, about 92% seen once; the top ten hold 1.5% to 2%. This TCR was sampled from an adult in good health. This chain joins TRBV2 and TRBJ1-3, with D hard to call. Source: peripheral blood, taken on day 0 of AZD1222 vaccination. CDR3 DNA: TGTGCCAGCCAACGCTCTGGAAACACCATATATTTT. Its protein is CASQRSGNTIYF.